These 31 T cell receptor beta chains came from one sample sequenced in a study of cytomegalovirus exposure and HLA in healthy donors. This PCR relied on a set of 60 Vbeta primers and 13 Jbeta primers. TCRdb's copy holds only in-frame clones and misses some; the assay was immunoSEQ multiplex PCR. The sample comprises about 120,000 clones, about 70% of which are singletons, and roughly an eighth rests with the top ten. The specimen was PBMCs. These receptors all come from a woman between 40 and 50 years old in good health and CMV-seropositive.

This clone was counted only a few times. This chain uses TRBV10-3 with TRBJ1-1; D remains ambiguous. Trimming shortened V by 10 bases and J by 4 bases, and 13 bases separated the two germline ends. The germline V gene has CDR1 ENHRY and CDR2 SYGVKD. This CDR3 region has 12 residues. Written as DNA, the CDR3 is TGTGCCAGTCTTGGTTCGGGCACTGAAGCTTTCTTT. The encoded protein is CASLGSGTEAFF.

This chain links TRBV2 with TRBJ2-7; a weak D match, TRBD1 (5 bases). Germline CDR1 reads SNHLY; CDR2 reads FYNNEI. V was trimmed by 2 bases and J by 0 bases, leaving 8 bases between them. This CDR3 is 14 amino acids long. The CDR3 region has the DNA TGTGCCAGCAGTGAAACAGGCTCCTCCTACGAGCAGTACTTC. This sequence encodes CASSETGSSYEQYF. The full variable domain, its missing parts supplied by reference TRBV2 and TRBJ2-7, is EPEVTQTPSHQVTQMGQEVILRCVPISNHLYFYWYRQILGQKVEFLVSFYNNEISEKSEIFDDQFSVERPDGSNFTLKIRSTKLEDSAMYFCASSETGSSYEQYFGPGTRLTVT.

This rearrangement joins TRBV5-6 to TRBJ1-2, with 7 positions matching TRBD1. Trimming cost V 5 bases and J 3 bases; bases outside gene matches: 7. From germline, CDR1 is SGHDT and CDR2 YYEEEE. The CDR3 spans 14 residues. The CDR3 nucleotides read TGTGCCAGCAGTTTGACAGGGATCTACTATGGCTACACCTTC. Its translation is CASSLTGIYYGYTF. Full variable domain (outside the CDR3, taken from reference TRBV5-6 and TRBJ1-2): DAGVTQSPTHLIKTRGQQVTLRCSPKSGHDTVSWYQQALGQGPQFIFQYYEEEERQRGNFPDRFSGHQFPNYSSELNVNALLLGDSALYLCASSLTGIYYGYTFGSGTRLTVV.

This clone occurred a few times. The chain has TRBV6-5 and TRBJ1-1; the D is unclear. The CDR3 runs to 15 residues. The V end was cut by 6 bases, the J end by 1 base, with 15 bases between. CDR1 and CDR2 (germline): MNHEY, SVGAGI. CDR3 amino acids: CASSPNGNPNTEAFF. The CDR3 DNA sequence: TGTGCCAGCAGCCCCAACGGGAACCCGAACACTGAAGCTTTCTTT.

This clone was counted a few times. This chain uses TRBV2 with TRBJ1-6, with D possibly being TRBD1 (5 bases). This CDR3 region has 14 residues. Germline lookup yields CDR1 SNHLY and CDR2 FYNNEI. The V end lost 2 bases, the J end lost 9 bases, and 11 bases lay between the germline ends. The CDR3 here is CASSESSGFSPLHF. CDR3 in DNA: TGTGCCAGCAGTGAATCATCAGGGTTTTCACCCCTCCACTTT.

This chain links TRBV28 with TRBJ1-1; D gene uncertain. V was cut by 2 bases and J by 8 bases, with 9 bases left in between. This CDR3 has 12 amino acids. Germline CDR1 is MDHEN and CDR2 is SYDVKM. CDR3 sequence (DNA): TGTGCCAGCAGTTTAGGGCCGTGGGAAGCTTTCTTT. Its protein product is CASSLGPWEAFF.

The chain employs TRBV7-9 and TRBJ2-1; possibly TRBD2 for D (7 bases). Germline-derived CDR1 and CDR2 are SEHNR and FQNEAQ (reference sequence). The CDR3 sequence is 18 residues long. Deletions cut 1 base from V and 7 bases from J, with 23 bases between. CDR3 residues: CASSLGGAPGGSRNEQFF. DNA for the CDR3: TGTGCCAGCAGCTTAGGAGGGGCCCCGGGGGGCAGTCGGAATGAGCAGTTCTTC.

The chain recombines TRBV5-1 with TRBJ1-3, with 7 bases that match TRBD1. Germline V lookup: CDR1 SGHRS, CDR2 YFSETQ. The CDR3 runs to 16 residues. V gave up 4 bases and J gave up 0 bases; unmatched junction bases: 7. CDR3 nucleotide sequence: TGCGCCAGCAGCGGGGGACAGCTAATCTCTGGAAACACCATATATTTT. Its protein product is CASSGGQLISGNTIYF.

J is TRBJ1-5 and V is TRBV7-3; D is ambiguous. The germline V gene encodes CDR1 SGHTA and CDR2 FQGTGA. The CDR3 length is 13 residues. V lost 1 base and J 4 bases, leaving 5 bases between the germline ends. This CDR3 reads CASSLNSNQPQHF. Written as DNA, the CDR3 is TGTGCCAGCAGCTTAAACAGTAATCAGCCCCAGCATTTT.

The chain recombines TRBV7-2 with TRBJ1-2; possible D gene TRBD1, 5 bases. Germline-derived CDR1 and CDR2 are SGHTA and FQGNSA. V dropped 7 bases and J dropped 6 bases, with 15 bases sitting between them. The length of the CDR3 is 13 residues. CDR3 protein: CASTLSPQDGYTF. DNA of the CDR3: TGTGCCAGCACCCTCTCCCCACAGGATGGCTACACCTTC.

The J gene is TRBJ2-2, the V gene TRBV29-1, with D uncertain. There are 13 residues in the CDR3. In germline, CDR1 is SQVTM, CDR2 ANQGSEA. Deletions cut 4 bases from V and 5 bases from J, with 11 bases between. In DNA form, the CDR3 reads TGCAGCGTTGTACGAGGTGGGACCGGGGAGCTGTTTTTT. Translation gives CSVVRGGTGELFF.

The chain is built from TRBV2 and TRBJ2-5; 8 positions match TRBD2. This CDR3 has 16 residues. Trimming at V came to 7 bases and at J to 1 base, leaving 11 bases not matched to a gene. CDR1 is SNHLY, CDR2 FYNNEI, per germline. This CDR3 is CASKLTGGLLQETQYF. For the CDR3, the DNA is TGTGCCAGCAAGTTAACGGGGGGGCTTCTCCAAGAGACCCAGTACTTC.

V gene TRBV28 combines with J gene TRBJ2-7, with 8 bases that match TRBD1. The CDR3 runs to 15 residues. Trimming removed 5 bases from V and 7 bases from J; junction bases left unmatched: 13. Looked up from germline, CDR1 is MDHEN and CDR2 is SYDVKM. The DNA for the CDR3 is TGTGCCAGCAGTCGACGACAGGGGACAAGAGAGGAGCAGTACTTC. It is translated as CASSRRQGTREEQYF.

This chain joins TRBV10-3 and TRBJ1-1; TRBD1 might be the D (5 bases). V lost 6 bases, J lost 1 base, and 12 bases lay in between. CDR1 is ENHRY and CDR2 is SYGVKD in the germline V gene. CDR3 length equals 14 residues. CDR3 DNA: TGTGCCATCAGCGGGCAGGGAACGAACACTGAAGCTTTCTTT. Translation gives CAISGQGTNTEAFF.

V gene TRBV5-1 combines with J gene TRBJ1-1; unclear D gene. Trimming stripped 4 bases from V and 1 base from J, with 17 bases between. This CDR3 contains 16 residues. Germline lookup yields CDR1 SGHRS and CDR2 YFSETQ. CDR3 loop: CASSLKARGSNTEAFF. The CDR3 region has the DNA TGCGCCAGCAGCCTAAAAGCTCGGGGTTCGAACACTGAAGCTTTCTTT.

The genes are TRBV19 and TRBJ1-5; 9 bases match TRBD1. The V gene's germline CDR1 is LNHDA and CDR2 SQIVND (reference sequence). The CDR3 length is 15 residues. J gave up 3 bases and V 4 bases, and 4 bases lay outside the gene matches. This chain's CDR3 is CASSTGQGLNQPQHF. In DNA form, the CDR3 reads TGTGCCAGTAGTACGGGACAGGGCCTCAATCAGCCCCAGCATTTT.

This rearrangement joins TRBV29-1 to TRBJ2-1; possible D gene TRBD2, 5 bases. The CDR3 is made up of 11 amino acids. The ends were cut back, 3 bases at V and 9 bases at J, with 9 bases in the middle. Per germline, CDR1 SQVTM and CDR2 ANQGSEA. This CDR3 is CSVEGAREQFF. In nucleotides, the CDR3 is TGCAGCGTTGAGGGAGCACGTGAGCAGTTCTTC.

The chain combines TRBV6-5 with TRBJ2-1; 8 bases fit TRBD1. Trimming removed 4 bases from V and 4 bases from J; junction bases left unmatched: 6. CDR1 is MNHEY, CDR2 SVGAGI, per germline. This CDR3 spans 15 amino acids. CDR3 DNA: TGTGCCAGCAGTTTGCGACAGGGGCCTTACAATGAGCAGTTCTTC. Translated, it gives CASSLRQGPYNEQFF.

DNA of the CDR3: TGCGCCAGCAGCCAAGGACAGGGGGCAGCTGTAGCTTTCTTT. It specifies CASSQGQGAAVAFF. The V and J genes are TRBV4-1 and TRBJ1-1; 10 nucleotides agree with TRBD1. Germline-derived CDR1 and CDR2 are MGHRA and YSYEKL. V lost 1 base and J lost 10; bases outside the gene matches: 6. CDR3 size: 14 residues.

The rearrangement links TRBV5-4 to TRBJ2-5; TRBD2 matches 9 bases. Germline V CDR1 and CDR2: SGHNT, YYREEE (reference sequence). The CDR3 totals 15 residues. The trim removed 0 bases at V and 5 bases at J, leaving 5 bases unmatched. CDR3 bases: TGTGCCAGCAGCTTGGGCGGGGGGGCCGATGAGACCCAGTACTTC. It is translated as CASSLGGGADETQYF.

This clone was recorded only once. The chain carries TRBV7-9 and TRBJ2-7, with D maybe TRBD2 (6 bases). Germline CDR1 and CDR2: SEHNR and FQNEAQ (reference sequence). The CDR3 spans 14 residues. Trimming removed 5 bases from V and 0 bases from J, with 11 bases in between. The CDR3 DNA reads as TGTGCCAGCAGCCCTGGGCGGGGCTCCTACGAGCAGTACTTC. This translates into CASSPGRGSYEQYF.

The chain has TRBV27 and TRBJ2-5; 7 nucleotides line up with TRBD2. This CDR3 is built from 14 residues. Per germline, CDR1 MNHEY and CDR2 SMNVEV (reference sequence). The trim removed 7 bases at V and 5 bases at J, leaving 10 bases unmatched. This chain's CDR3 is CASNDGGTKETQYF. The CDR3 region has the DNA TGTGCCAGCAACGACGGGGGGACGAAGGAGACCCAGTACTTC.

This clone appeared a single time. V and J are TRBV2 and TRBJ1-2; 8 nucleotides match TRBD1. Trimming took 2 bases from V and 9 from J; bases not matched to a gene: 14. Germline lookup yields CDR1 SNHLY and CDR2 FYNNEI. This CDR3 has 16 residues. This chain's CDR3 is CASSERWAAGGNSYTF. The DNA for the CDR3 is TGTGCCAGCAGTGAACGATGGGCCGCAGGGGGCAATAGCTACACCTTC.

The gene calls are TRBV10-3 and TRBJ2-1, with 7 nucleotides matching TRBD1. In germline, CDR1 is ENHRY, CDR2 SYGVKD. The ends lost 6 bases at V and 7 bases at J; junction bases unmatched: 9. This CDR3 spans 14 amino acids. The CDR3, as DNA: TGTGCCATCAGCACCACCGGGACAGAAAATGAGCAGTTCTTC. It specifies CAISTTGTENEQFF.

This clone was seen a few times. The rearrangement joins TRBV29-1 to TRBJ1-2, with TRBD1 identical over 8 bases. Germline V gene data show CDR1 as SQVTM and CDR2 as ANQGSEA. The CDR3 extends over 12 amino acids. V shed 6 bases, J shed 8 bases, and the junction held 8 bases outside the gene matches. CDR3 nucleotides: TGCAGCGTCCCTGACAGGGGCGGAGGCTACACCTTC. Protein: CSVPDRGGGYTF.

The chain combines TRBV27 with TRBJ2-3, with TRBD2 identical over 13 bases. The ends lost 3 bases at V and 8 bases at J; junction bases unmatched: 8. The germline V gene encodes CDR1 MNHEY and CDR2 SMNVEV (reference sequence). CDR3 length: 16 amino acids. In DNA form, the CDR3 reads TGTGCCAGCAGTTTCCACACTAGCGGGGGGGCCGGTACGCAGTATTTT. It translates to CASSFHTSGGAGTQYF.

The chain combines TRBV19 with TRBJ2-7; 9 bases are a match to TRBD1. This CDR3 has 15 amino acids. Germline V lookup: CDR1 LNHDA, CDR2 SQIVND (reference sequence). With 6 bases clipped from V and 0 bases from J, the junction kept 6 bases outside the gene matches. CDR3 loop: CASRLQGANSYEQYF. DNA of the CDR3: TGTGCCAGTAGACTACAGGGGGCGAACTCCTACGAGCAGTACTTC.

J is TRBJ2-3 and V is TRBV2, with 8 bases lining up with TRBD1. Germline CDR1 SNHLY, CDR2 FYNNEI. V lost 6 bases to trimming and J lost 3 bases; unmatched junction nucleotides: 5. The CDR3 contains 14 residues. Here the CDR3 reads CASRAQGGTDTQYF. The CDR3 DNA reads as TGTGCCAGCAGGGCACAGGGGGGTACAGATACGCAGTATTTT.

In this sample, this clone turned up once. The CDR3 DNA sequence: TGTGCCTGGAGTGTGTCCGGGGGTGACGAGCAGTACTTC. The encoded protein is CAWSVSGGDEQYF. The chain recombines TRBV30 with TRBJ2-5; a possible D gene is TRBD2 (6 bases). The J call may not be correct, given that the DNA end is closer to TRBJ2-7. CDR3 length: 13 amino acids. Germline CDR1 GTSNPN, CDR2 SVGIG (reference sequence).

V gene TRBV30 combines with J gene TRBJ2-3, with D maybe TRBD2 (6 bases). CDR3 length: 14 amino acids. The V end lost 0 bases, the J end lost 4 bases, and 11 bases lay between the germline ends. The germline V gene encodes CDR1 GTSNPN and CDR2 SVGIG (reference sequence). CDR3 coding DNA: TGTGCCTGGAGTGTAGGCCCTAGCGCAGATACGCAGTATTTT. Translation: CAWSVGPSADTQYF.

This clone showed up just once. This sequence joins TRBV6-1 and TRBJ1-1, with a tentative D call TRBD1 (5 bases). The CDR3 loop spans 13 amino acids. Germline lookup yields CDR1 MNHNS and CDR2 SASEGT. Trimming stripped 6 bases from V and 3 bases from J, with 11 bases between. This CDR3 is CASRLTAYTEAFF. The CDR3 nucleotides are TGTGCCAGCAGATTGACAGCCTACACTGAAGCTTTCTTT.